The sequence of this T cell receptor beta chain was determined in a study of blood T cell repertoires in COVID-19. Study-level background: Samples of COVID-19 (acute and convalescent) were obtained from the United States, Italy and Spain. From T cells, B-cell-depleted T cells, or PBMCs came the material, which was cDNA or gDNA.

Profiling relied on immunoSEQ multiplex PCR, and the TCRdb table lists in-frame clones only, not all of them. This table holds hundreds of thousands of clones, 84% found once. The CDR3 sequence is 16 residues long. Germline trimming cut 7 bases from V and 3 bases from J; bases unmatched to any gene: 13. Germline CDR1 reads SNHLY; CDR2 reads FYNNEI. This TCR was recovered from a human donor in a cohort sampled during active COVID-19. The sequencing input was peripheral blood. The chain combines TRBV2 with TRBJ2-7; TRBD1 matches at 9 bases. The chain's CDR3 is CASTGFAGQGIYEQYF. CDR3 DNA sequence: TGTGCCAGCACCGGTTTTGCGGGACAGGGTATCTACGAGCAGTACTTC. The whole variable domain, remainder taken from reference TRBV2 and TRBJ2-7, is EPEVTQTPSHQVTQMGQEVILRCVPISNHLYFYWYRQILGQKVEFLVSFYNNEISEKSEIFDDQFSVERPDGSNFTLKIRSTKLEDSAMYFCASTGFAGQGIYEQYFGPGTRLTVT.